Listed below are T cell receptor beta chains from one sample, sequenced in a study of blood T cell repertoires in COVID-19. The assay was immunoSEQ multiplex PCR, and TCRdb's table has in-frame clones only and misses some. The sample records about 150,000 clones, around 90% being singletons. The sequencing sample was made of peripheral blood. These receptors came from an older woman with active or convalescent COVID-19. CDR3s leave out the opening cysteine and the closing phenylalanine or tryptophan. D genes are given only for firm matches.

V gene	CDR3 length	D gene	J gene	CDR3 protein
TRBV5-6	14	NA	TRBJ2-7	ASSLIILASAYEQY
TRBV5-1	14	NA	TRBJ2-3	ASSLMFRTGTDTQY
TRBV7-3	12	TRBD1	TRBJ2-3	ASSPTGGVDTQY
TRBV5-1	14	TRBD1	TRBJ1-1	ASSLSGTGGGFEAF
TRBV6-4	12	NA	TRBJ1-6	ASSDVGAGSPLH
TRBV2	11	NA	TRBJ1-5	ASSESGFQPQH
TRBV2	9	NA	TRBJ2-5	ASSDIRTQY
TRBV6-2/TRBV6-3	12	TRBD1	TRBJ1-6	ASSFGQDNSPLH
TRBV15	10	NA	TRBJ1-1	ATSRSYTEAF
TRBV5-8	13	NA	TRBJ1-4	ASSFRQASNEKLF
TRBV27	15	TRBD1	TRBJ2-1	ASSLEGWGQGNNEQF
TRBV6-5	13	TRBD1	TRBJ1-1	ASHERQGVNTEAF
TRBV18	16	TRBD1	TRBJ2-6	ASSPPGRGHSGANVLT
TRBV5-1	12	NA	TRBJ1-1	ASSLASENTEAF
TRBV10-3	12	NA	TRBJ1-2	AISEREGIYGYT
TRBV15	13	NA	TRBJ2-5	ATSNHRGGGETQY
TRBV18	12	NA	TRBJ2-5	ASSPFEGVETQY
TRBV5-1	10	NA	TRBJ2-3	ASSWGSDTQY